This T cell receptor (beta chain) comes out of a study of blood T cell repertoires in COVID-19. Authors' methods: By means of reference gene primer amplification, nucleated cell counts were estimated. Some clones are missing from TCRdb's copy, which holds only in-frame ones; the method was immunoSEQ multiplex PCR. The DNA gave D and trimming, while V, J and clone size come from that table. Here the sample spans about half a million clones, about 85% being singletons. Either two negative PCRs, clearance, or symptom resolution qualified Cohort 3 donors as recovered. This clone was detected only a few times. Trimming removed 1 base at V and 8 bases at J, with 15 bases between. The CDR3 has 16 residues. The germline V gene encodes CDR1 LGHNA and CDR2 YNFKEQ.

The source is a woman aged 60 to 75 who had recovered from COVID-19. The sample consisted of PBMCs or T cells enriched from blood (not recorded which). J is TRBJ1-6 and V is TRBV4-2, with D tentatively TRBD1 (6 bases). CDR3 sequence reads: CASSQARDMRDSPLHF. In nucleotides, the CDR3 is TGTGCCAGCAGCCAAGCACGGGACATGAGGGATTCACCCCTCCACTTT.